This TCR beta chain originates from a study of monozygotic twins with inflammatory bowel disease. The CDR3 sequence is 14 residues long. Germline V gene lookup returns CDR1 SGHRS and CDR2 YFSETQ. TCRdb reworked the 5' RACE reads into one entry per CDR3 protein, no DNA. This sample's clone table lists more than 120,000 distinct CDR3 sequences. Input material: blood. The receptor was derived from a human donor with ulcerative colitis or Crohn's disease, or a healthy co-twin of an affected twin (not recorded which). The chain couples TRBV5-1 to TRBJ1-1. The CDR3 here is CASSLDGKNTEAFF.